This T cell receptor beta chain was recovered during a study of shared clonotypes between healthy human individuals. Study as a whole: CD4 naive and CD4 memory each took three plates per donor, while CD8 naive took two and CD8 memory one.

General study points: It was anticipated that sequencing depth would influence how many clonotypes donors shared. Sequencing of the sorted subsets was shown by rarefaction to be incomplete despite large depth.

This clone has more than one count but fewer than ten. Antigen unknown. Libraries were prepared by immunoSEQ multiplex PCR; TCRdb keeps only in-frame clonotypes and omits some of them. This table holds roughly 1 million clones, roughly 70% found once. Both subsets, CD45RA+ naive and CD45RA-negative memory, were split from the CD4+ cells. Trimming took 4 bases from V and 0 from J, leaving 20 bases between them. Germline V gives CDR1 SGHNT, CDR2 YYREEE (reference sequence). The CDR3 runs 17 residues. The sequenced sample was memory CD4+ T cells sorted from blood. Subset given: CD45RA-negative fraction. The chain uses TRBV5-4 and TRBJ2-7, with D perhaps being TRBD1 or TRBD2 (5 bases each). The origin of this receptor is a man aged 18-30 years in good health. CDR3 protein: CASSGRLRDPSSYEQYF. The CDR3 region has the DNA TGTGCCAGCAGCGGAAGACTCCGGGACCCGAGCTCCTACGAGCAGTACTTC.